The 14 T cell receptor beta chains below all came from one sample that was sequenced in a study of shared clonotypes between healthy human individuals. TCRdb keeps only in-frame clones here, not all; method: immunoSEQ multiplex PCR. In the table there are roughly 2.2 million clones, about nine tenths of which are singletons. The sequenced material came from naive CD4+ T cells from PBMCs. Subset meaning: CD45RA+ positively selected. These receptors were taken from a young man in good health. Some clones in this sample may be carry-over from other donors' samples.

The J gene is TRBJ2-7, the V gene TRBV28, with TRBD1 matching over 9 bases. Germline CDR1 MDHEN, CDR2 SYDVKM. V lost 6 bases and J lost 1; bases outside the gene matches: 10. This CDR3 region has 16 residues. The CDR3 sequence: CASSRGGTGPSYEQYF. CDR3 bases: TGTGCCAGCAGCCGAGGGGGGACAGGGCCGTCCTACGAGCAGTACTTC.

The chain combines TRBV6-4 with TRBJ2-2, with a possible D match to TRBD2 (5 bases). The CDR3 sequence is 16 residues long. V lost 4 bases to trimming and J lost 0 bases, with 12 bases between them. Germline CDR1 is MRHNA and CDR2 is SNTAGT. This CDR3 is CASSAEVGTNTGELFF. The CDR3 DNA is TGTGCCAGCAGTGCCGAGGTCGGGACGAACACCGGGGAGCTGTTTTTT.

The table lists this clone with a count of one. This chain connects TRBV2 to TRBJ2-2; no clear D gene. Germline V gene lookup returns CDR1 SNHLY and CDR2 FYNNEI. This CDR3 contains 16 residues. Trimming stripped 2 bases from V and 2 bases from J, with 12 bases between. The CDR3 sequence is CASSESVVVNTGELFF. The DNA of the CDR3 is TGTGCCAGCAGTGAATCAGTCGTGGTCAACACCGGGGAGCTGTTTTTT.

The V gene is TRBV4-2, the J gene TRBJ1-2; D possibly corresponds to TRBD1 (6 bases). CDR3 size: 14 residues. V shed 5 bases and J shed 1 base, with 11 bases lying between them. Germline lookup yields CDR1 LGHNA and CDR2 YNFKEQ. The CDR3 DNA reads TGTGCCAGCAGCTCCACAGGGTTTAACTATGGCTACACCTTC. Translated: CASSSTGFNYGYTF.

The chain is built from TRBV28 and TRBJ2-7; 7 positions match TRBD2. The germline V gene has CDR1 MDHEN and CDR2 SYDVKM. CDR3 length: 13 residues. V lost 3 bases, J lost 6 bases, and 5 bases stayed unmatched. The CDR3 reads CASSLGREGEQYF. In nucleotides, the CDR3 is TGTGCCAGCAGTTTGGGGAGGGAGGGCGAGCAGTACTTC.

The V call is TRBV7-8, the J call TRBJ1-1; the D gene is possibly TRBD1 (6 bases). The V end lost 2 bases, the J end lost 2 bases, and 15 bases lay between the germline ends. The CDR3 totals 16 residues. The germline V gene has CDR1 SGHVS and CDR2 FQNEAQ. CDR3 nucleotide sequence: TGTGCCAGCAGCTTAAAGGGGGTTTGGAGAAACACTGAAGCTTTCTTT. Protein sequence: CASSLKGVWRNTEAFF.

This clone has just a few counts. The rearrangement uses TRBV10-3 and TRBJ1-1; tentative D call: TRBD1 (6 bases). Germline V gene lookup returns CDR1 ENHRY and CDR2 SYGVKD. The CDR3 contains 13 residues. Trimming took off 7 bases at V and 3 bases at J, with 12 bases between the two ends. The CDR3 nucleotides are TGTGCCATCAAACGACAGGCGGACACTGAAGCTTTCTTT. Translated, it gives CAIKRQADTEAFF.

This sequence joins TRBV5-1 and TRBJ1-3; D perhaps matches TRBD1 (5 bases). The V end was cut by 0 bases, the J end by 4 bases, with 14 bases between. Per germline, CDR1 SGHRS and CDR2 YFSETQ. The CDR3 runs 16 residues. CDR3 loop: CASSLVGLVFGNTIYF. CDR3 coding DNA: TGCGCCAGCAGCTTGGTGGGACTTGTTTTCGGAAACACCATATATTTT.

The V gene is TRBV29-1, the J gene TRBJ1-2; no definite D call. Germline values: CDR1 SQVTM, CDR2 ANQGSEA. This CDR3 is 13 amino acids long. The ends were cut back, 4 bases at V and 0 bases at J, with 9 bases in the middle. The CDR3 spells CSVAAGANYGYTF. The CDR3, as DNA: TGCAGCGTTGCGGCAGGCGCTAACTATGGCTACACCTTC.

The rearrangement links TRBV9 to TRBJ2-7; 14 bases fit TRBD2. V trimming: 4 bases; J trimming: 2 bases; junction bases outside the gene matches: 11. Germline CDR1 SGDLS, CDR2 YYNGEE. There are 18 residues in the CDR3. Written as DNA, the CDR3 is TGTGCCAGCAGCCTCACCCCCGGGACTAGCGGGAGTCCCTACGAGCAGTACTTC. It yields the protein CASSLTPGTSGSPYEQYF.

With respect to this clone: Other DNA sequences in the sample encode the same CDR3. The chain recombines TRBV28 with TRBJ2-5; D remains ambiguous. CDR3 length equals 13 residues. Trimming took 6 bases from V and 2 from J, leaving 10 bases between them. Germline lookup yields CDR1 MDHEN and CDR2 SYDVKM. CDR3 in amino acids: CASRRTPQETQYF. Written as DNA, the CDR3 is TGTGCCAGCAGGCGGACCCCGCAAGAGACCCAGTACTTC.

This clone showed up just once. The DNA for the CDR3 is TGTGCCATAGAGACAGGGATGGGGGACGGCTATGGCTACACCTTC. It encodes CAIETGMGDGYGYTF. This rearrangement joins TRBV10-3 to TRBJ1-2, with 7 bases aligning to TRBD1. Per germline, CDR1 ENHRY and CDR2 SYGVKD. Trimming cost V 9 bases and J 4 bases; bases outside gene matches: 14. The CDR3 has 15 residues.

This clone was found a few times. The rearrangement links TRBV6-1 to TRBJ2-7; D gene ambiguous. The CDR3 has 11 residues. CDR1 MNHNS and CDR2 SASEGT come from the germline V gene. The V gene lost 1 base and the J gene lost 6 bases, with 4 bases spanning the gap. The DNA of the CDR3 is TGTGCCAGCAGTGAAGTAGCCGAGCAGTACTTC. Its protein is CASSEVAEQYF.

J is TRBJ2-1 and V is TRBV7-2; D is uncertain. Germline lookup yields CDR1 SGHTA and CDR2 FQGNSA. The CDR3 length is 13 residues. The V end lost 3 bases, the J end lost 7 bases, and 10 bases lay between the germline ends. The CDR3 region is CASSLGPRNEQFF. The CDR3 DNA reads TGTGCCAGCAGCTTGGGCCCTAGAAATGAGCAGTTCTTC.